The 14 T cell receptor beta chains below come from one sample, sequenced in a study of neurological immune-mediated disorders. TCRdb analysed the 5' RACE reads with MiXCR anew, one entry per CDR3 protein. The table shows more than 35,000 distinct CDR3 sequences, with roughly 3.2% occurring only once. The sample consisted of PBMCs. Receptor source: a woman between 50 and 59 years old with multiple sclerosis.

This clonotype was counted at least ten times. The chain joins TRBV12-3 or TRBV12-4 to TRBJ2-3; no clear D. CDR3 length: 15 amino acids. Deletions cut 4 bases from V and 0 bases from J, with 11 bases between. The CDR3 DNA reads TGTGCCAGCAGTTCCTCTGGCAGCAGCACAGATACGCAGTATTTT. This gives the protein CASSSSGSSTDTQYF.

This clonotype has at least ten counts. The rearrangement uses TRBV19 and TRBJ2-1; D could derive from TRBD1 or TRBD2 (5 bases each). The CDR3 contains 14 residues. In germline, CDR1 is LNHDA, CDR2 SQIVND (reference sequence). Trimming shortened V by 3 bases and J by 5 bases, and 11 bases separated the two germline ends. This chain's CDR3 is CASSIRGRDNEQFF. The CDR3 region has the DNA TGTGCCAGTAGTATTCGGGGACGAGACAATGAGCAGTTCTTC.

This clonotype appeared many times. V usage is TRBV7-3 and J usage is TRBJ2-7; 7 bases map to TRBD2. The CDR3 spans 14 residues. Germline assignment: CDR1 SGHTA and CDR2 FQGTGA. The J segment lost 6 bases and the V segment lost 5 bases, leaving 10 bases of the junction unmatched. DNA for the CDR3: TGTGCCAGCAGCCAAGGCGGGGGTACGGGCGAGCAGTACTTC. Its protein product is CASSQGGGTGEQYF.

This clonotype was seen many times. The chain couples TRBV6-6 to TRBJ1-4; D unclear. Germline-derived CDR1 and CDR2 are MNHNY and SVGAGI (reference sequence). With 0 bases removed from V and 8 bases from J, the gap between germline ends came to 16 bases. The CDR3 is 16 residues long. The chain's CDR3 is CASSYSRRARFEKLFF. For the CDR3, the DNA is TGTGCCAGCAGTTACTCACGACGGGCCCGATTCGAAAAACTGTTTTTT.

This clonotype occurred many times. CDR3 coding DNA: TGTGCCAGCAGCCCCCAGGGGAACGGGGCCAACGTCCTGACTTTC. Protein sequence: CASSPQGNGANVLTF. The chain carries TRBV5-6 and TRBJ2-6; the D gene is possibly TRBD1 (6 bases). V dropped 4 bases and J dropped 4 bases, with 12 bases sitting between them. Per the germline V gene, CDR1 is SGHDT and CDR2 is YYEEEE. This CDR3 contains 15 residues.

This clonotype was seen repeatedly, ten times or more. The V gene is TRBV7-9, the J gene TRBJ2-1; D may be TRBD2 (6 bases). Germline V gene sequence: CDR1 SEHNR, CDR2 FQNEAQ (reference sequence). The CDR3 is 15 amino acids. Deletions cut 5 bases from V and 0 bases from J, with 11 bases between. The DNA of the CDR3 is TGTGCCAGCAGCGCGGGACGTAGCTCCTACAATGAGCAGTTCTTC. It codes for CASSAGRSSYNEQFF.

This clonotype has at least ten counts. CDR3 sequence (DNA): TGCGCCAGCAGCTCGGGGGATCTGTCGGCCGAGCAGTACTTC. Translation gives CASSSGDLSAEQYF. The chain uses TRBV5-1 and TRBJ2-7; D might be TRBD2 (6 bases). The germline V and J ends were trimmed by 3 bases and 6 bases, with 16 bases remaining between them. Germline V gene sequence: CDR1 SGHRS, CDR2 YFSETQ. This CDR3 is 14 amino acids long.

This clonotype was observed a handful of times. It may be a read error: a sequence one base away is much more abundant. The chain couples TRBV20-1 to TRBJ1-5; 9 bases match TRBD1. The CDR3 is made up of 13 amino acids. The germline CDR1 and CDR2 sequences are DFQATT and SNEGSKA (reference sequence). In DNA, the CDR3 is TGCAGTGCTAGCCGGGACAGGGATCAGCACCAGCATTTT. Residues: CSASRDRDQHQHF.

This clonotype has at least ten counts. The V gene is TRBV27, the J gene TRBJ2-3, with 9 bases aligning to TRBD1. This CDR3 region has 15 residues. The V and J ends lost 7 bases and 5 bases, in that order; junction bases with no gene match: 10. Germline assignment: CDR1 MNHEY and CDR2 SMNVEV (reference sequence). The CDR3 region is CASKKRTGAGDTQYF. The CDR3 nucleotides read TGTGCCAGCAAAAAAAGGACAGGGGCAGGAGATACGCAGTATTTT.

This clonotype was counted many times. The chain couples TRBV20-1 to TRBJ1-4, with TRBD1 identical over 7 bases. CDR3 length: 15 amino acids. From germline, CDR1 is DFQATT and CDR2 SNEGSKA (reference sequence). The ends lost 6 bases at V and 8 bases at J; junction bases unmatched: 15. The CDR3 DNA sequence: TGCAGTGCCCGCCGACAGGGAGATAGGCACGAAAAACTGTTTTTT. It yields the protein CSARRQGDRHEKLFF.

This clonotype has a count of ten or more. As DNA, the CDR3 is TGCGCCAGCAGCTTGTCGGGGGGACATGGCTACACCTTC. As protein: CASSLSGGHGYTF. The rearrangement uses TRBV5-1 and TRBJ1-2; D is possibly TRBD1 (5 bases). CDR1 and CDR2 from the germline V gene are SGHRS and YFSETQ. The CDR3 length is 13 residues. Trimming cost V 1 base and J 6 bases, with 10 bases left between them.

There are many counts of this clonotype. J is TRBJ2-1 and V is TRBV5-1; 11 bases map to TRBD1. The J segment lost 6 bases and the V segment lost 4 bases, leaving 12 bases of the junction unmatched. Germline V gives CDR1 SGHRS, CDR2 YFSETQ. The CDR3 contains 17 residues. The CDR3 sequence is CASSIRTGGGKANEQFF. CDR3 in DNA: TGCGCCAGCAGCATTAGGACAGGGGGCGGGAAGGCCAATGAGCAGTTCTTC.

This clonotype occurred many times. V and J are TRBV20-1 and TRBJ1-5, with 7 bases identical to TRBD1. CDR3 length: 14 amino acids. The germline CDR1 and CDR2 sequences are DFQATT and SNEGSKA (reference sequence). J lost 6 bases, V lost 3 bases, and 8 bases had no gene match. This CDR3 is CSASYRGSGQPQHF. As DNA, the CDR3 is TGCAGTGCTAGCTACAGGGGATCAGGTCAGCCCCAGCATTTT.

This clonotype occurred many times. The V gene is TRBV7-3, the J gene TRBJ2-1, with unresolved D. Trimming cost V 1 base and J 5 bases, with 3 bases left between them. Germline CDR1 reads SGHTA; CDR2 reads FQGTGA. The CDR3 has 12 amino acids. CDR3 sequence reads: CASSLNNNEQFF. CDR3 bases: TGTGCCAGCAGCTTAAACAACAATGAGCAGTTCTTC.